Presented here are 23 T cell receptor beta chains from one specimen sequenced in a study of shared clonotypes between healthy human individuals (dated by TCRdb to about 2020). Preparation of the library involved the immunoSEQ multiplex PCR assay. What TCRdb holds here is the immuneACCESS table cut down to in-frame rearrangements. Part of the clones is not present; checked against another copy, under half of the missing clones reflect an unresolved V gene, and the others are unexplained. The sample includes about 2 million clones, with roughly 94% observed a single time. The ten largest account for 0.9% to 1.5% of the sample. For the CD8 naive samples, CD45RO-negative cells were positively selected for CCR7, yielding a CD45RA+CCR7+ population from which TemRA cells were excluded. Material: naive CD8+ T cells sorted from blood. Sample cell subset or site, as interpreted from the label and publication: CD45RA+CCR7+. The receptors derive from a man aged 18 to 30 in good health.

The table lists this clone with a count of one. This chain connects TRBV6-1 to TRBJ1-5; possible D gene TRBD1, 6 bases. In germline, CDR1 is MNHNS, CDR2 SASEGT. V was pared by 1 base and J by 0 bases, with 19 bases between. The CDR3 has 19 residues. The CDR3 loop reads CASSEGFGQGILSNQPQHF. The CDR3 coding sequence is TGTGCCAGCAGTGAAGGGTTCGGCCAGGGGATACTTAGCAATCAGCCCCAGCATTTT.

The CDR3 is CASSTRGVGQPQHF. The DNA of the CDR3 is TGTGCCAGTAGTACGCGAGGGGTGGGGCAGCCCCAGCATTTT. The chain employs TRBV19 and TRBJ1-5, with D possibly being TRBD1 (5 bases). The CDR3 is made up of 14 amino acids. V gave up 4 bases and J gave up 7 bases, with 14 bases separating them. CDR1 LNHDA and CDR2 SQIVND come from the germline V gene (reference sequence).

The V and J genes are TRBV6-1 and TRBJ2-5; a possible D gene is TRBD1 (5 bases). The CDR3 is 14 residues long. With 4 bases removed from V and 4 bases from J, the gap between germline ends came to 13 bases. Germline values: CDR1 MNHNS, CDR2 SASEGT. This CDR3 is CASSGPGKSETQYF. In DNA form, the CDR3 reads TGTGCCAGCAGTGGTCCAGGGAAATCAGAGACCCAGTACTTC.

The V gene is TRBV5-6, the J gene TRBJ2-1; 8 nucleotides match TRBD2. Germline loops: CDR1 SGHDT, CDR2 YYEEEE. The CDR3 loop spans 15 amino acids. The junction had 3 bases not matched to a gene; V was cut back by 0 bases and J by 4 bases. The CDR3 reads CASSLDSGVYNEQFF. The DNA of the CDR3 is TGTGCCAGCAGCTTGGATAGCGGGGTGTACAATGAGCAGTTCTTC.

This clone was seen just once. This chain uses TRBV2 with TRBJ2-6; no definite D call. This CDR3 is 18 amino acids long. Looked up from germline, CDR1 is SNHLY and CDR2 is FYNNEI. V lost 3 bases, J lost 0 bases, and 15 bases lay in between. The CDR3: CASSDPGRRVSGANVLTF. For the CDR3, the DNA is TGTGCCAGCAGTGACCCCGGCAGGCGCGTCTCTGGGGCCAACGTCCTGACTTTC.

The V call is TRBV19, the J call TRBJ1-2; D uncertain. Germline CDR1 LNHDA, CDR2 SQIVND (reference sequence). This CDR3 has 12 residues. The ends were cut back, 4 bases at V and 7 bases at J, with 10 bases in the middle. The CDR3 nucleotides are TGTGCCAGTAGTAACGGGCTCATTGGCTACACCTTC. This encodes CASSNGLIGYTF.

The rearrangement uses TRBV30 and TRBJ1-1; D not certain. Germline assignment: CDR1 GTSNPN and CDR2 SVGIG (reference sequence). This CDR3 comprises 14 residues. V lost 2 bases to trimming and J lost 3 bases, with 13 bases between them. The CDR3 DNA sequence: TGTGCCTGGAGTAATAAGTACGCGGACACTGAAGCTTTCTTT. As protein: CAWSNKYADTEAFF.

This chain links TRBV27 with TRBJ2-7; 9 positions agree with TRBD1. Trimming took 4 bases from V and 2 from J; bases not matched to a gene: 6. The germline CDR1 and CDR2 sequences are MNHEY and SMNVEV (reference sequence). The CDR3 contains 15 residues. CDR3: CASSYLGTGTYEQYF. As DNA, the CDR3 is TGTGCCAGCAGTTACCTTGGGACAGGGACCTACGAGCAGTACTTC.

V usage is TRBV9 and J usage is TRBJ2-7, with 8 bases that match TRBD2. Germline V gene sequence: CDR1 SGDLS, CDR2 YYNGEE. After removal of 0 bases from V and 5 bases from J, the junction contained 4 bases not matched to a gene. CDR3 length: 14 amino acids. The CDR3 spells CASSVGGSGDEQYF. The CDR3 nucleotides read TGTGCCAGCAGCGTAGGAGGTAGCGGGGACGAGCAGTACTTC.

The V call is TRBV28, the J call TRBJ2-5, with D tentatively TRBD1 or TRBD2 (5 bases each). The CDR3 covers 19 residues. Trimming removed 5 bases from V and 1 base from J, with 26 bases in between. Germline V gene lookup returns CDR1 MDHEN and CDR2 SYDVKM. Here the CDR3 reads CASSPSVGALLNFQETQYF. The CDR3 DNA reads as TGTGCCAGCAGTCCCAGTGTCGGGGCCCTTCTAAACTTCCAAGAGACCCAGTACTTC.

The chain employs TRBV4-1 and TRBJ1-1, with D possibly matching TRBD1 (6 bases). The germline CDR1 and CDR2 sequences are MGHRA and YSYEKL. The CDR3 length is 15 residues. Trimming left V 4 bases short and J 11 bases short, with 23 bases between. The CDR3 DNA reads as TGCGCCAGCAGCCCAAAGCCGGGGGCGCCCGATGGGGCTTTCTTT. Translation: CASSPKPGAPDGAFF.

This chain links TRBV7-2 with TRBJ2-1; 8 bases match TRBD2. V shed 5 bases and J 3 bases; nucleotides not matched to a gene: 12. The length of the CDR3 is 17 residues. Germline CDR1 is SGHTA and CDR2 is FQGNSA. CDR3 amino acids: CASSAYEGTSRYNEQFF. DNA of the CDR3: TGTGCCAGCAGCGCATACGAGGGGACTAGTCGCTACAATGAGCAGTTCTTC.

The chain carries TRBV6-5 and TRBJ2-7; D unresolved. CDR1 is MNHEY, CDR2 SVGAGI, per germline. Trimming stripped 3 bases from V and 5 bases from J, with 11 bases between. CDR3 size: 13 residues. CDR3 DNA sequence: TGTGCCAGCAGTTATATGGTCTCGGACGAGCAGTACTTC. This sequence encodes CASSYMVSDEQYF.

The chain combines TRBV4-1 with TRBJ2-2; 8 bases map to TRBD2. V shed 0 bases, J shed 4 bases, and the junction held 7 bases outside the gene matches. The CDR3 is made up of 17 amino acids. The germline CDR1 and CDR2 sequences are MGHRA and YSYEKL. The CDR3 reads CASSQDSGIPSTGELFF. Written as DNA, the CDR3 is TGCGCCAGCAGCCAAGATAGCGGGATCCCCAGCACCGGGGAGCTGTTTTTT.

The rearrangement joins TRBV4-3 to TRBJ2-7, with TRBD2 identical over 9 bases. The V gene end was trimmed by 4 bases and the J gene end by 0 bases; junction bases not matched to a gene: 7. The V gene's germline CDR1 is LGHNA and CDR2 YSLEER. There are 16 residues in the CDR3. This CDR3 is CASSLGLAPSSYEQYF. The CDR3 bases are TGCGCCAGCAGCCTAGGACTAGCGCCGTCCTCCTACGAGCAGTACTTC.

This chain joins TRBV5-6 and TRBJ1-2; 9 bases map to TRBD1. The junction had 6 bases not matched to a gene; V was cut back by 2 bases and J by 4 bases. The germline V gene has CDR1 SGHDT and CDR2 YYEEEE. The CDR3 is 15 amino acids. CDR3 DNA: TGTGCCAGCAGCTTTGGGACAGGGACCTTCTATGGCTACACCTTC. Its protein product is CASSFGTGTFYGYTF.

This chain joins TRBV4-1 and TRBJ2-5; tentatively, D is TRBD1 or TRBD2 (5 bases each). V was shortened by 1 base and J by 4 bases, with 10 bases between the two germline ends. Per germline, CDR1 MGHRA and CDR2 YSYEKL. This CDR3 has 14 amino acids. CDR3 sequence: CASSQADGTETQYF. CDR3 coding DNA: TGCGCCAGCAGCCAAGCTGACGGGACAGAGACCCAGTACTTC.

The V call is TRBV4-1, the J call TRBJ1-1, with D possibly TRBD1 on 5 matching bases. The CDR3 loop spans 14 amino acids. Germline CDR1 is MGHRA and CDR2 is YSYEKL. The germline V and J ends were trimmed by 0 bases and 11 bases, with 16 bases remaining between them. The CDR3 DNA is TGCGCCAGCAGCCAAGAAGGGGCTCGGTCCGGGGCTTTCTTT. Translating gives CASSQEGARSGAFF.

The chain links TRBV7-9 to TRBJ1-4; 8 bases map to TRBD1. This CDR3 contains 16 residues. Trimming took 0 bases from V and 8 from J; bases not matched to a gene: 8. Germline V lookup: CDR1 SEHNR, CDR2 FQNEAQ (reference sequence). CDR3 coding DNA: TGTGCCAGCAGCTTAGCGGGGTGGACAGGGATCGAAAAACTGTTTTTT. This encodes CASSLAGWTGIEKLFF.

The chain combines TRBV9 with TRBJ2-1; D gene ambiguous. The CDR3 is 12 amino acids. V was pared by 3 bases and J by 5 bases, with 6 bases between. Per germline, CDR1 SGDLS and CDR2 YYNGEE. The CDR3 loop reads CASSAPNNEQFF. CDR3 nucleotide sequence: TGTGCCAGCAGCGCCCCCAACAATGAGCAGTTCTTC.

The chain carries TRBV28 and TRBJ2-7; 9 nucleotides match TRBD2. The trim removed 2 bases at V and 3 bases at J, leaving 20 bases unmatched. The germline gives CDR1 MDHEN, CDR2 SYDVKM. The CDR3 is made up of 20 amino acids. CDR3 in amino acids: CASSLEGLAAQAHLNYEQYF. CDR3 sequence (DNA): TGTGCCAGCAGTTTAGAGGGACTAGCTGCGCAAGCTCATCTCAACTACGAGCAGTACTTC. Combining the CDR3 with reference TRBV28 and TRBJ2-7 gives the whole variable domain DVKVTQSSRYLVKRTGEKVFLECVQDMDHENMFWYRQDPGLGLRLIYFSYDVKMKEKGDIPEGYSVSREKKERFSLILESASTNQTSMYLCASSLEGLAAQAHLNYEQYFGPGTRLTVT.

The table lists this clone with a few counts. The CDR3 protein is CASSSRDRDYEQYF. For the CDR3, the DNA is TGTGCCAGCAGCTCCCGGGACAGGGACTACGAGCAGTACTTC. The J gene is TRBJ2-7, the V gene TRBV7-9; TRBD1 matches 9 bases. The V segment lost 4 bases and the J segment 3 bases; nucleotides outside the gene matches: 4. The germline V gene encodes CDR1 SEHNR and CDR2 FQNEAQ (reference sequence). The CDR3 runs 14 residues.

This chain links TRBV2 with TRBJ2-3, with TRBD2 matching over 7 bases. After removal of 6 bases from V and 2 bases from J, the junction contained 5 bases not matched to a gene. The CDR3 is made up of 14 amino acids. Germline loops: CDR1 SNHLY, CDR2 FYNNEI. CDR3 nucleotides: TGTGCCAGCAGCCTAGCGGATTACACAGATACGCAGTATTTT. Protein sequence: CASSLADYTDTQYF.